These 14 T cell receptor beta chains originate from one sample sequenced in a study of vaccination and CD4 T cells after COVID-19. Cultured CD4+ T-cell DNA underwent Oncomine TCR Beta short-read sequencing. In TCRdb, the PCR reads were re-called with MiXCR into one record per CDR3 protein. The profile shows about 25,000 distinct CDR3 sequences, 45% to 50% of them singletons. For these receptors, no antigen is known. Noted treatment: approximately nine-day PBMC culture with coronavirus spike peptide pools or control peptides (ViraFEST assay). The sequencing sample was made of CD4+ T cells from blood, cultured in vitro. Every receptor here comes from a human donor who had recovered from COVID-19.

The CDR3 spells CASSLRGGGPNTGELFF. The DNA for the CDR3 is TGTGCCAGCAGTTTAAGGGGCGGGGGACCTAACACCGGGGAGCTGTTTTTT. The gene calls are TRBV27 and TRBJ2-2; TRBD2 matches 7 bases. The CDR3 is 17 amino acids. The V gene end was trimmed by 2 bases and the J gene end by 2 bases; junction bases not matched to a gene: 8. Germline V CDR1 and CDR2: MNHEY, SMNVEV (reference sequence).

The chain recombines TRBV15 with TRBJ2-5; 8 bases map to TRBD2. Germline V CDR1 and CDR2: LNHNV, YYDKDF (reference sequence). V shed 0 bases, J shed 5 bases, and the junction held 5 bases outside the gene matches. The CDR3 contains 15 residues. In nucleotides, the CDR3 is TGTGCCACCAGCAGAGATAATAGCGGGAAGGAGACCCAGTACTTC. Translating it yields CATSRDNSGKETQYF.

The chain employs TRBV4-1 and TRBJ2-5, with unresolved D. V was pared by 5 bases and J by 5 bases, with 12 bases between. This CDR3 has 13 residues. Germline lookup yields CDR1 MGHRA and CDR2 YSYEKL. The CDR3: CASSRMVGETQYF. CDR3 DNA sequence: TGCGCCAGCAGCAGGATGGTGGGGGAGACCCAGTACTTC.

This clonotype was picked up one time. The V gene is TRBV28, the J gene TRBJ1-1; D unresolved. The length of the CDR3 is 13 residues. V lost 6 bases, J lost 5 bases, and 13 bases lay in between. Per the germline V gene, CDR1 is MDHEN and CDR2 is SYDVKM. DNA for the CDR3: TGTGCCAGCAGCTTCCCGTTAGGGACTGAAGCTTTCTTT. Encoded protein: CASSFPLGTEAFF.

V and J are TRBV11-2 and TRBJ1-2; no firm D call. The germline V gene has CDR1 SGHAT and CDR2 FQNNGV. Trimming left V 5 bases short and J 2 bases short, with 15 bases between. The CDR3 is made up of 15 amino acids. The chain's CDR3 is CASSPRVSGNYGYTF. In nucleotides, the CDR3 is TGTGCCAGCAGCCCCCGAGTGAGTGGGAACTATGGCTACACCTTC.

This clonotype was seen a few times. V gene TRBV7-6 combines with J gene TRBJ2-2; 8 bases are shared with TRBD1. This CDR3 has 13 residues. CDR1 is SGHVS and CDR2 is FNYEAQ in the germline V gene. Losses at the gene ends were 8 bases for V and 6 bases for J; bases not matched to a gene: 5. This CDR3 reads CASRTGRSGELFF. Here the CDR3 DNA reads TGTGCCAGCCGGACAGGGCGGTCCGGGGAGCTGTTTTTT.

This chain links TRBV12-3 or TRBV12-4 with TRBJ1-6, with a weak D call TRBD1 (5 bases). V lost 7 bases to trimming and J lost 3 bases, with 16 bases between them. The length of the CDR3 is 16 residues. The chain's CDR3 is CASTLGDLGYNSPLHF. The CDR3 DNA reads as TGTGCCAGCACCTTGGGGGATTTGGGCTATAATTCACCCCTCCACTTT.

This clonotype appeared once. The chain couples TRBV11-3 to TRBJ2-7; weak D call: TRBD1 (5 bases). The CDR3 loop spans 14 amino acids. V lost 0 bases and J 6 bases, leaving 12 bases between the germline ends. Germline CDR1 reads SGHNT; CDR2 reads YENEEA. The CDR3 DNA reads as TGTGCCAGCAGCTTAGAGGACACCCTTGGCGAGCAGTACTTC. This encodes CASSLEDTLGEQYF.

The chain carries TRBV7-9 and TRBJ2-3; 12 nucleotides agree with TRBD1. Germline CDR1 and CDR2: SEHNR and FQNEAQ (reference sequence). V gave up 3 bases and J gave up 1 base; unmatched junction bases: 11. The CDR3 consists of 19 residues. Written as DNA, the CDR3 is TGTGCCAGCAGCTTGGTGGGGACAGGGGGCGCGTGGGGCACAGATACGCAGTATTTT. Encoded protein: CASSLVGTGGAWGTDTQYF.

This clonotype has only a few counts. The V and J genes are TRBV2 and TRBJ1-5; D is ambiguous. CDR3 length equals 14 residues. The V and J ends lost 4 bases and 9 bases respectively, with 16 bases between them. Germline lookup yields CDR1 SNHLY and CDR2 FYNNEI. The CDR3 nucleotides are TGTGCCAGCAGTGTTGAGGGCCCTAGGGTGCCCCAGCATTTT. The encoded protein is CASSVEGPRVPQHF.

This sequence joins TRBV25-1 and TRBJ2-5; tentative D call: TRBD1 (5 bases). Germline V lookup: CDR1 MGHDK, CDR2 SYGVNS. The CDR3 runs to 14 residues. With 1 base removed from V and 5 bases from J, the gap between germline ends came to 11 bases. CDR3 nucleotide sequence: TGTGCCAGCAGTGAATTTAAGGGGCCCGAGACCCAGTACTTC. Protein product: CASSEFKGPETQYF.

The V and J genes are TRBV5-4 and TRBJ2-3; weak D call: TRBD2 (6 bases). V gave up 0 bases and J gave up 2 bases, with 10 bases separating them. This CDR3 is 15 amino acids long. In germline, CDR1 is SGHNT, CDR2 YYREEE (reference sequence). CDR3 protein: CASSLVGRHTDTQYF. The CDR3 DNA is TGTGCCAGCAGCTTGGTGGGGAGGCACACAGATACGCAGTATTTT.

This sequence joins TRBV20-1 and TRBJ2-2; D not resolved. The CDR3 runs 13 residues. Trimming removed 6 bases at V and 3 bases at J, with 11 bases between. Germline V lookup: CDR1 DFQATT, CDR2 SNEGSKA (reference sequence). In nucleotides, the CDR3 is TGCAGTGCCCCGGGTAGGGACACCGGGGAGCTGTTTTTT. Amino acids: CSAPGRDTGELFF.

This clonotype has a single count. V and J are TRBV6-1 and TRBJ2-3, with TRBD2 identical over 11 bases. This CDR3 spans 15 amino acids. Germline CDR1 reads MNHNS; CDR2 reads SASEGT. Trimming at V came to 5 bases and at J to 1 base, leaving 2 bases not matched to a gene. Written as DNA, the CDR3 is TGTGCCAGCAGTCCGACTAGCGGGGGCACAGATACGCAGTATTTT. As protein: CASSPTSGGTDTQYF.